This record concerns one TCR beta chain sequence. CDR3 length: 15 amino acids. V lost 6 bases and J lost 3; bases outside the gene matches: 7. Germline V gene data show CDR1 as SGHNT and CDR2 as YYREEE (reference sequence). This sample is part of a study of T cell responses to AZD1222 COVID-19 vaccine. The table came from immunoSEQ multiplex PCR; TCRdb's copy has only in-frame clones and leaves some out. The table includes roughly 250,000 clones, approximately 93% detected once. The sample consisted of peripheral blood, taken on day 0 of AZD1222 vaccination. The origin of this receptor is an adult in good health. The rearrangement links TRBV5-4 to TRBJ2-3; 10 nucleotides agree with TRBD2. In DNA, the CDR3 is TGTGCCAGCACCCTAGCGGGGGCCCAGACAGATACGCAGTATTTT. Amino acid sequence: CASTLAGAQTDTQYF.